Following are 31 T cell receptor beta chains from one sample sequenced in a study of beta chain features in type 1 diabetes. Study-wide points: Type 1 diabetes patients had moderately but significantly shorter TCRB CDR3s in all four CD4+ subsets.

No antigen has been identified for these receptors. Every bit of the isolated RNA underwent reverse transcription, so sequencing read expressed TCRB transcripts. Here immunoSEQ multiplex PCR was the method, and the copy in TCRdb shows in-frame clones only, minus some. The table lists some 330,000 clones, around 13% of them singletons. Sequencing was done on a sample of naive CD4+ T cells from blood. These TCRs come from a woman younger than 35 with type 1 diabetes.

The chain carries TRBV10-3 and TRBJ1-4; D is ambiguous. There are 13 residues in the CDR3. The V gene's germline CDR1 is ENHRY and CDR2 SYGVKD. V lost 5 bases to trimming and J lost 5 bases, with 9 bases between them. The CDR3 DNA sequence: TGTGCCATCAGTACGGGGAAGAATGAAAAACTGTTTTTT. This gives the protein CAISTGKNEKLFF.

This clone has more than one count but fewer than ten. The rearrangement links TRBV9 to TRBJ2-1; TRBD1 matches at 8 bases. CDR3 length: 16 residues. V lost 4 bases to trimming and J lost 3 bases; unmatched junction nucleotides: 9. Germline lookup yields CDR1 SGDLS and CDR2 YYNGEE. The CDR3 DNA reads TGTGCCAGCAGCACCACTAGACAGGGGATCTACAATGAGCAGTTCTTC. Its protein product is CASSTTRQGIYNEQFF. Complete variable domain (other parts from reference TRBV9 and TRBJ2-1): DSGVTQTPKHLITATGQRVTLRCSPRSGDLSVYWYQQSLDQGLQFLIQYYNGEERAKGNILERFSAQQFPDLHSELNLSSLELGDSALYFCASSTTRQGIYNEQFFGPGTRLTVL.

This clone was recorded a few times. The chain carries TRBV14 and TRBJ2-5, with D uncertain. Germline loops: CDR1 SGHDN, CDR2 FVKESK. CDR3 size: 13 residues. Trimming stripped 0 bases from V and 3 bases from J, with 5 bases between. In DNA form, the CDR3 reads TGTGCCAGCAGCCAAGATCCGGAAGAGACCCAGTACTTC. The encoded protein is CASSQDPEETQYF.

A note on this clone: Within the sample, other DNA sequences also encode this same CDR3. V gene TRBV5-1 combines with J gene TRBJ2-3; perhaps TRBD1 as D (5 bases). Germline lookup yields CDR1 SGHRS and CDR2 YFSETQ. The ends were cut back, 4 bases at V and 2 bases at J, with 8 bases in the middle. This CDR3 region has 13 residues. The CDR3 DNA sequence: TGCGCCAGCAGCGAAGGGGACACAGATACGCAGTATTTT. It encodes CASSEGDTDTQYF.

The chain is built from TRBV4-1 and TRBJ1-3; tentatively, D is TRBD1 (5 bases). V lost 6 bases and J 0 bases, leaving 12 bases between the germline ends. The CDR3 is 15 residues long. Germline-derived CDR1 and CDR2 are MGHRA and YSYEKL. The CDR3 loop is CASSHDRTSGNTIYF. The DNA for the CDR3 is TGCGCCAGCAGTCACGACAGAACCTCTGGAAACACCATATATTTT.

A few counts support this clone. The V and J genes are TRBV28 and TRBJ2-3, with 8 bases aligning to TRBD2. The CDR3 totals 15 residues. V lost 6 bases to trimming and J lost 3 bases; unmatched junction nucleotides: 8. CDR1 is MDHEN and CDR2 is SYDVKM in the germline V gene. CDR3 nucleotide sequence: TGTGCCAGCAGCTCCGGGACTAGTCCGACAGATACGCAGTATTTT. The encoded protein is CASSSGTSPTDTQYF.

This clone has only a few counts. The CDR3 DNA follows: TGTGCCAGCAGCTTGGGATATCGAGCAGATACGCAGTATTTT. Amino acids: CASSLGYRADTQYF. The chain couples TRBV5-6 to TRBJ2-3; D gene uncertain. Trimming shortened V by 0 bases and J by 4 bases, and 9 bases separated the two germline ends. From germline, CDR1 is SGHDT and CDR2 YYEEEE. The CDR3 runs to 14 residues.

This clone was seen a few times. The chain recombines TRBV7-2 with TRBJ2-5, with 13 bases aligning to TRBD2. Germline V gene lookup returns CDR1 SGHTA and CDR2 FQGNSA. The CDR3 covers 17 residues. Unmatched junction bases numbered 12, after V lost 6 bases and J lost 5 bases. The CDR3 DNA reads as TGTGCCAGCAGGAAGACTAGCGGGGGGCCGCCGGGGGAGACCCAGTACTTC. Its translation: CASRKTSGGPPGETQYF. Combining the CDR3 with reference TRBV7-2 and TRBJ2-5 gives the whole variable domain GAGVSQSPSNKVTEKGKDVELRCDPISGHTALYWYRQSLGQGLEFLIYFQGNSAPDKSGLPSDRFSAERTGGSVSTLTIQRTQQEDSAVYLCASRKTSGGPPGETQYFGPGTRLLVL.

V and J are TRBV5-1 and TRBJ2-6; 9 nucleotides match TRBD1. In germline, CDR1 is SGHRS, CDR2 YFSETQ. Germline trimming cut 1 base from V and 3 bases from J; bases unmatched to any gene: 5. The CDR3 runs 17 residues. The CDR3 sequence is CASSLLQGAYGANVLTF. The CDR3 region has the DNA TGCGCCAGCAGCTTGTTACAGGGGGCGTATGGGGCCAACGTCCTGACTTTC. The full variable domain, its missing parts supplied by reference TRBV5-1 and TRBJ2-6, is KAGVTQTPRYLIKTRGQQVTLSCSPISGHRSVSWYQQTPGQGLQFLFEYFSETQRNKGNFPGRFSGRQFSNSRSEMNVSTLELGDSALYLCASSLLQGAYGANVLTFGAGSRLTVL.

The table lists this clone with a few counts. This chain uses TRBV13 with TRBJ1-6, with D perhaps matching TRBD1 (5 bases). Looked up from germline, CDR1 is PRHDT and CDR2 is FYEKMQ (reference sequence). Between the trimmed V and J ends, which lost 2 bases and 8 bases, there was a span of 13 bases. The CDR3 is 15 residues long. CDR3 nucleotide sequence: TGTGCCAGCAGCTTAATGCTCGTGGGGCATTCACCCCTCCACTTT. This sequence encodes CASSLMLVGHSPLHF.

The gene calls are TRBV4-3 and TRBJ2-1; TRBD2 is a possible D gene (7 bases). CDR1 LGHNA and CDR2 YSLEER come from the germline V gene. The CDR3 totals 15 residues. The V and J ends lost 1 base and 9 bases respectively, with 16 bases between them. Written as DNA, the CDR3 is TGCGCCAGCAGCCAAGGGGGGGGGCCCCCAAGTGAGCAGTTCTTC. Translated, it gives CASSQGGGPPSEQFF.

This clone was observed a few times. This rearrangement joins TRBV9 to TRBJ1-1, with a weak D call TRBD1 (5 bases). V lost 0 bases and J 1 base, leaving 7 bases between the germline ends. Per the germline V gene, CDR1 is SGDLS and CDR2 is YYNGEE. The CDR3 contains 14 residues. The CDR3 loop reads CASSVDGGNTEAFF. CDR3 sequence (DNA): TGTGCCAGCAGCGTAGACGGGGGGAACACTGAAGCTTTCTTT. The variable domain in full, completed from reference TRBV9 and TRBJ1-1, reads DSGVTQTPKHLITATGQRVTLRCSPRSGDLSVYWYQQSLDQGLQFLIQYYNGEERAKGNILERFSAQQFPDLHSELNLSSLELGDSALYFCASSVDGGNTEAFFGQGTRLTVV.

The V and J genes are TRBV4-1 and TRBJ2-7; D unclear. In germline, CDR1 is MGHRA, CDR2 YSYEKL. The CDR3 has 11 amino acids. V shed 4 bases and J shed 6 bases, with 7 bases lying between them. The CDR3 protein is CASSRDGEQYF. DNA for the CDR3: TGCGCCAGCAGCCGAGACGGCGAGCAGTACTTC.

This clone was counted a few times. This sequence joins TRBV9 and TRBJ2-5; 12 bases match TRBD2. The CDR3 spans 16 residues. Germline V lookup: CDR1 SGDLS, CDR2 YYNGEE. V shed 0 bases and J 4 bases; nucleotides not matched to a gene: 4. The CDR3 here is CASSVATSGGIETQYF. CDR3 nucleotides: TGTGCCAGCAGCGTAGCGACTAGCGGGGGCATAGAGACCCAGTACTTC.

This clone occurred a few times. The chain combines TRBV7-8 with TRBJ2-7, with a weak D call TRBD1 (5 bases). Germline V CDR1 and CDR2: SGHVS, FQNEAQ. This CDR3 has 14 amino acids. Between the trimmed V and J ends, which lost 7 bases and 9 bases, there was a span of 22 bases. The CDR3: CASTNRGSGRGQYF. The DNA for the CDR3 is TGTGCCAGCACCAATAGGGGCAGTGGTAGAGGGCAGTACTTC.

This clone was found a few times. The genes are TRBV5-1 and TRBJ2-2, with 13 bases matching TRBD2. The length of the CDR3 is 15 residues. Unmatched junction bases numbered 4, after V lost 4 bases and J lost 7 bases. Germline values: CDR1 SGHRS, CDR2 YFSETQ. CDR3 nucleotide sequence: TGCGCCAGCAGCCCAAGGACTAGCGGGGGCGGGGAGCTGTTTTTT. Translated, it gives CASSPRTSGGGELFF.

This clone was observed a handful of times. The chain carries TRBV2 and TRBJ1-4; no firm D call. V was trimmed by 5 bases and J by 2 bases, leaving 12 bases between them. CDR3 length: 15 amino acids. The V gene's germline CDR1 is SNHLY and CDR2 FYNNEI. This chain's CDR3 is CASSRAIGTNEKLFF. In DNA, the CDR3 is TGTGCCAGCAGTCGAGCAATCGGGACTAATGAAAAACTGTTTTTT.

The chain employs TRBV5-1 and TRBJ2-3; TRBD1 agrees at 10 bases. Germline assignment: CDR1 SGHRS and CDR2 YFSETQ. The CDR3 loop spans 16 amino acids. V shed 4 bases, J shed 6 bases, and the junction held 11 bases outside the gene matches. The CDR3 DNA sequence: TGCGCCAGCAGCCCGGGACAGGGGACGTATATCGATACGCAGTATTTT. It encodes CASSPGQGTYIDTQYF. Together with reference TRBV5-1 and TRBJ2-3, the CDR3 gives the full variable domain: KAGVTQTPRYLIKTRGQQVTLSCSPISGHRSVSWYQQTPGQGLQFLFEYFSETQRNKGNFPGRFSGRQFSNSRSEMNVSTLELGDSALYLCASSPGQGTYIDTQYFGPGTRLTVL.

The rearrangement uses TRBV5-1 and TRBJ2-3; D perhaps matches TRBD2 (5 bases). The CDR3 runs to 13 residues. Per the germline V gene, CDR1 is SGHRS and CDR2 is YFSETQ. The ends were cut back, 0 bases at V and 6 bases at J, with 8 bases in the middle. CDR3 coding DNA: TGCGCCAGCAGCTTGGAACGAGGGGATACGCAGTATTTT. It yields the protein CASSLERGDTQYF. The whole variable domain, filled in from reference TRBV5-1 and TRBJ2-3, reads KAGVTQTPRYLIKTRGQQVTLSCSPISGHRSVSWYQQTPGQGLQFLFEYFSETQRNKGNFPGRFSGRQFSNSRSEMNVSTLELGDSALYLCASSLERGDTQYFGPGTRLTVL.

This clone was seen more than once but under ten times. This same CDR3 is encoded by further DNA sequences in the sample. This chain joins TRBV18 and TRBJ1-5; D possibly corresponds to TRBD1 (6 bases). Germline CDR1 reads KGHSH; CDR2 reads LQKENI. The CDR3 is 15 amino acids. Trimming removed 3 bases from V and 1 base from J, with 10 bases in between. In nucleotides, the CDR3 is TGTGCCAGCTCACCGGGACAATCGAGCAATCAGCCCCAGCATTTT. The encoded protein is CASSPGQSSNQPQHF.

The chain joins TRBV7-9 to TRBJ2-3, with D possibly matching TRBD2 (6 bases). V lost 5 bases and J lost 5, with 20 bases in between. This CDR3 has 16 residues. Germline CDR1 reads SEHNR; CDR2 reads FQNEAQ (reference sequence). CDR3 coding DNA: TGTGCCAGCAGCACGACTAGGGCGTTCGGGGAAGATACGCAGTATTTT. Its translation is CASSTTRAFGEDTQYF.

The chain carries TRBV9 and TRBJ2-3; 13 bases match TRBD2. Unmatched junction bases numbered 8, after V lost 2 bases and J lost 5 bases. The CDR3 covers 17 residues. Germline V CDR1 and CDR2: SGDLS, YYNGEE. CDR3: CASSVLEGTSGIDTQYF. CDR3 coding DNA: TGTGCCAGCAGCGTCTTGGAGGGGACTAGCGGGATAGATACGCAGTATTTT.

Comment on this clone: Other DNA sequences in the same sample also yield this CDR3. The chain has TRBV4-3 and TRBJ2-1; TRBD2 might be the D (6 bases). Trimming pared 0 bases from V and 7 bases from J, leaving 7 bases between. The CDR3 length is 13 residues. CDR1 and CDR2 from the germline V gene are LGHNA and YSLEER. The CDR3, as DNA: TGCGCCAGCAGCCAAGAAAGCGGGAATGAGCAGTTCTTC. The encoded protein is CASSQESGNEQFF.

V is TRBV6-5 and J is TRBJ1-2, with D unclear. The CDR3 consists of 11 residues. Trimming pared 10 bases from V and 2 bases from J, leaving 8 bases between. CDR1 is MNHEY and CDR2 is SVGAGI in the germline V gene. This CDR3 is CATGGNYGYTF. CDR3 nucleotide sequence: TGTGCCACCGGAGGCAACTATGGCTACACCTTC.

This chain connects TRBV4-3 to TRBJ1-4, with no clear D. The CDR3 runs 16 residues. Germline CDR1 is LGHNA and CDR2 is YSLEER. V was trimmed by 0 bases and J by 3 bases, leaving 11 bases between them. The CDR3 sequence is CASSQESGLANEKLFF. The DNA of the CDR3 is TGCGCCAGCAGCCAAGAGTCCGGTCTCGCTAATGAAAAACTGTTTTTT.

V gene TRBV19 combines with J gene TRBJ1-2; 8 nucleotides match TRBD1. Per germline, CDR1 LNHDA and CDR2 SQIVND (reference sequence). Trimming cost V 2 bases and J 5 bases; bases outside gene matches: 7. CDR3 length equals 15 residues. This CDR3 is CASSIQGAATYGYTF. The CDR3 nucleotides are TGTGCCAGTAGTATACAGGGGGCCGCGACTTATGGCTACACCTTC.

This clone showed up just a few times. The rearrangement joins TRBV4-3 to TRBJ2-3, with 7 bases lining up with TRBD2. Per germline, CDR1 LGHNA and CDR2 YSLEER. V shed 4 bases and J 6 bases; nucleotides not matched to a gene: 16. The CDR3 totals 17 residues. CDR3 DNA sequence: TGCGCCAGCAGCCCCAAAATGGCTAGCGGTGACCCGGATACGCAGTATTTT. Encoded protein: CASSPKMASGDPDTQYF.

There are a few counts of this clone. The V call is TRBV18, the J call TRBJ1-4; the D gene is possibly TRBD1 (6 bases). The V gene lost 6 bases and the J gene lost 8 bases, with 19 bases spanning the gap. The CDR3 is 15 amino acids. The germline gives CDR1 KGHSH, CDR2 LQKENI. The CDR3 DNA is TGTGCCAGCTCTTCCCTGGACAGACGTGGCGAAAAACTGTTTTTT. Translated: CASSSLDRRGEKLFF.

The CDR3 DNA reads TGTGCCAGCAGTGAAGTCGCCGCGGGGGACAATGAGCAGTTCTTC. Its protein product is CASSEVAAGDNEQFF. V usage is TRBV25-1 and J usage is TRBJ2-1; 7 bases align to TRBD2. V lost 2 bases, J lost 5 bases, and 6 bases stayed unmatched. The CDR3 covers 15 residues. CDR1 and CDR2 (germline): MGHDK, SYGVNS.

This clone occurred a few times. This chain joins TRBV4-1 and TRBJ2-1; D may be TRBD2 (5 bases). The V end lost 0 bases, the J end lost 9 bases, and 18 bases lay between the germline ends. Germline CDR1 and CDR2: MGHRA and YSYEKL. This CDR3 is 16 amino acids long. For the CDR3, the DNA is TGCGCCAGCAGCCAAGATGGGTCAGCGGTAATCAGTGAGCAGTTCTTC. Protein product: CASSQDGSAVISEQFF.

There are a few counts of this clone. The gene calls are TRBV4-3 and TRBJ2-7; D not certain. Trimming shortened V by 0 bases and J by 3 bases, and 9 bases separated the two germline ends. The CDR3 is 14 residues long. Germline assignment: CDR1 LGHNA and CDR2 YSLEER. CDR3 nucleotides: TGCGCCAGCAGCCAAGATCTCACCAGCTACGAGCAGTACTTC. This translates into CASSQDLTSYEQYF.